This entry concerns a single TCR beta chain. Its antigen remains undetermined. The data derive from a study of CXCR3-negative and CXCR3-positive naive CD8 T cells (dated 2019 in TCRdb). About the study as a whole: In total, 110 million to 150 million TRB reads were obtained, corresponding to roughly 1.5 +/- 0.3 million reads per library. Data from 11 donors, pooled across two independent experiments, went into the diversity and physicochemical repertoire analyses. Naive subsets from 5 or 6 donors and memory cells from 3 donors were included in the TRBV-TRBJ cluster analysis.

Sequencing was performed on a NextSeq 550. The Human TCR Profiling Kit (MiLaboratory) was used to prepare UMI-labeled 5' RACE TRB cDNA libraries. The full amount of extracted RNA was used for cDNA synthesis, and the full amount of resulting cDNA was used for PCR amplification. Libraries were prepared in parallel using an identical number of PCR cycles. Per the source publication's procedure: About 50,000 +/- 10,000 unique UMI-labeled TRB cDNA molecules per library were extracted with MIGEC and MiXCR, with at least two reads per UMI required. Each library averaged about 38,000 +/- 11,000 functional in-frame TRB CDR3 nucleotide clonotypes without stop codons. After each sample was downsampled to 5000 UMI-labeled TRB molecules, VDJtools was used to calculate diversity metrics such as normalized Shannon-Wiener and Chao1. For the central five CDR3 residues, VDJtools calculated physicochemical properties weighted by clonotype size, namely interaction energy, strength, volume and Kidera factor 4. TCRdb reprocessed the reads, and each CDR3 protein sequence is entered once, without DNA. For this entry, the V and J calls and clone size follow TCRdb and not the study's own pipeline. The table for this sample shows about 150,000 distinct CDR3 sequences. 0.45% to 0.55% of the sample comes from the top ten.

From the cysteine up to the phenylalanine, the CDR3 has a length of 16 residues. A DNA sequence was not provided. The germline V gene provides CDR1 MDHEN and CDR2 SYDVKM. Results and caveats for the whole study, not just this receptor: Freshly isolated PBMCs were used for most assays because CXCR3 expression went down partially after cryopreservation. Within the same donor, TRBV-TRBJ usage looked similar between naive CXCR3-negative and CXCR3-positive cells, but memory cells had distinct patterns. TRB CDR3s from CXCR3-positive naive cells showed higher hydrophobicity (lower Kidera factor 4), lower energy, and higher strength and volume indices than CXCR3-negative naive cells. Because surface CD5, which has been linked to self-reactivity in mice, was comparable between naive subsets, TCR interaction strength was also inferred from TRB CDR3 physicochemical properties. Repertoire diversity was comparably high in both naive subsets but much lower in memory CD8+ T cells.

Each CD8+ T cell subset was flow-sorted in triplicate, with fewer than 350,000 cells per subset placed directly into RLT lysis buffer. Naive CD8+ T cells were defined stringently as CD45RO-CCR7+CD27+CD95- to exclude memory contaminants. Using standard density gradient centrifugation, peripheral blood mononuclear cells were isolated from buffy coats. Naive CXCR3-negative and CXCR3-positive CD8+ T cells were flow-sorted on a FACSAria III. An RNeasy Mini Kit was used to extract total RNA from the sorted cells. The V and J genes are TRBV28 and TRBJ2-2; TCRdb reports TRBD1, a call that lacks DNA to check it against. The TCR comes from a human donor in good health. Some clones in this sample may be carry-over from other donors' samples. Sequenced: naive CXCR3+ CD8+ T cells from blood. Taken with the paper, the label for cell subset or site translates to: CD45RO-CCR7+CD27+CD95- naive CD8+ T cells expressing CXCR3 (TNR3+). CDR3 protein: CASYPTGGSGTGELFF.